This T cell receptor beta chain comes out of a study of patients and donors after allogeneic stem cell transplantation. Trimming left V 5 bases short and J 3 bases short, with 10 bases between. There are 12 residues in the CDR3. The germline V gene has CDR1 SQVTM and CDR2 ANQGSEA. In TCRdb, the RT-PCR reads were re-called with MiXCR into one record per CDR3 protein. The sample has around 200,000 distinct CDR3 sequences, more than 35% seen once. This clonotype was seen only a few times. Sequencing was done on a sample of blood, either unsorted or a sorted T cell fraction (not recorded which). The J gene is TRBJ1-2, the V gene TRBV29-1; D is unclear. The source is a human donor who was either an allogeneic HSCT recipient or a stem cell or donor lymphocyte infusion donor (not recorded which). It is not recorded whose cells these are; they may come from a transplant donor. CDR3 in amino acids: CSVSRTDYGYTF. The CDR3 DNA reads as TGCAGCGTTTCTAGGACGGACTATGGCTACACCTTC.